This T cell receptor beta chain was retrieved from a study of control samples from healthy donors and cancer patients. Clones were sequenced by immunoSEQ multiplex PCR, and TCRdb holds only the in-frame ones, with some missing. The table records over 150,000 clones, 85% to 95% of them present only once. With V trimmed by 4 bases and J by 6 bases, 7 bases remained unmatched. Germline V gene lookup returns CDR1 MDHEN and CDR2 SYDVKM. This CDR3 has 15 amino acids. This clonotype originated in a woman aged 18-29 years in good health. The sample was blood. V is TRBV28 and J is TRBJ1-5, with 9 bases identical to TRBD1. The CDR3 protein is CASSSPGQGFQPQHF. The DNA for the CDR3 is TGTGCCAGCAGTTCCCCGGGACAGGGATTTCAGCCCCAGCATTTT.